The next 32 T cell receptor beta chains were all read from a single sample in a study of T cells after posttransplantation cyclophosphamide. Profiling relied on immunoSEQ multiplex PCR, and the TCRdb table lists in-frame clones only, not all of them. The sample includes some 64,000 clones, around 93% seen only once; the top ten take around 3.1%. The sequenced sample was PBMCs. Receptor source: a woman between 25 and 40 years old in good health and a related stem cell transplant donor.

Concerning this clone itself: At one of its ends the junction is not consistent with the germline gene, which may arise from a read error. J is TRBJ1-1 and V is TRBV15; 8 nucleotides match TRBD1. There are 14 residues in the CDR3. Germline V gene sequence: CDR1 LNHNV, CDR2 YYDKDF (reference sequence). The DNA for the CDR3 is TGTGCCACCAGCAGAGACTCAGGGGGCGTGGGCGCTCTCTTT. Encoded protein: CATSRDSGGVGALF.

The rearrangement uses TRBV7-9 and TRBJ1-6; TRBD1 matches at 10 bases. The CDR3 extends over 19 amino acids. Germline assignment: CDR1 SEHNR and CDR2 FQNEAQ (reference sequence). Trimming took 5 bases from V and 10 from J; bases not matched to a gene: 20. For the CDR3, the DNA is TGTGCCAGCAGCGCCTTCACCGGGACAGGGGATCAGATAAGGTCACCCCTCCACTTT. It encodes CASSAFTGTGDQIRSPLHF.

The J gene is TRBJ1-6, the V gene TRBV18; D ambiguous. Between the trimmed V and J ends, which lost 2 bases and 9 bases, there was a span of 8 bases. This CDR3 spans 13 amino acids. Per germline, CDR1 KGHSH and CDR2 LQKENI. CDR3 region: CASSPGSGSPLHF. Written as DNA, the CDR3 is TGTGCCAGCTCACCAGGAAGTGGTTCACCCCTCCACTTT.

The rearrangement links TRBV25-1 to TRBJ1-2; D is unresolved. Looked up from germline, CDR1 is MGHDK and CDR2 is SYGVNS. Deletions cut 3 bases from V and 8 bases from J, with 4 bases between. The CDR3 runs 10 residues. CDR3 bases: TGTGCCAGCAGTGATAACGGCTACACCTTC. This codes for CASSDNGYTF.

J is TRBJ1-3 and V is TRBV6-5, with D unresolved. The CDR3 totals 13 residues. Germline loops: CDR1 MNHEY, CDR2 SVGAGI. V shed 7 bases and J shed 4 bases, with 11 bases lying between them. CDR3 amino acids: CASTDPNGNTIYF. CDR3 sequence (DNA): TGTGCCAGCACCGACCCCAACGGAAACACCATATATTTT.

The CDR3 reads CASSQEMGPVGELFF. In nucleotides, the CDR3 is TGTGCCAGCAGCCAAGAAATGGGGCCGGTCGGGGAGCTGTTTTTT. This chain links TRBV4-2 with TRBJ2-2, with D perhaps TRBD1 (5 bases). Trimming stripped 0 bases from V and 7 bases from J, with 12 bases between. Germline lookup yields CDR1 LGHNA and CDR2 YNFKEQ. CDR3 size: 15 residues.

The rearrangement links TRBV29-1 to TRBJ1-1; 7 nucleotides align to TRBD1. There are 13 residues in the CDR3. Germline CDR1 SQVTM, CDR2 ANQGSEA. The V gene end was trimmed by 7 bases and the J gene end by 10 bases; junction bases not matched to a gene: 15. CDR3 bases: TGCAGCGGTAATTCAGCGGTAGGGGGCTCAGCTTTCTTT. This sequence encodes CSGNSAVGGSAFF.

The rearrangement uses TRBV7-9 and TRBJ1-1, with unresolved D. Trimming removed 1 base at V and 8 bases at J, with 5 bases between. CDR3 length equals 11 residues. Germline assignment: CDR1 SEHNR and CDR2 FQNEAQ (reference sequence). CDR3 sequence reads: CASSLGVEAFF. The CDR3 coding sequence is TGTGCCAGCAGCTTAGGGGTGGAAGCTTTCTTT.

This chain's CDR3 is CASSLDRGSGNTIYF. CDR3 in DNA: TGTGCCAGCAGCTTGGATCGGGGCTCCGGAAACACCATATATTTT. This chain uses TRBV5-4 with TRBJ1-3; TRBD1 is a possible D gene (5 bases). V was trimmed by 0 bases and J by 4 bases, leaving 11 bases between them. The germline CDR1 and CDR2 sequences are SGHNT and YYREEE (reference sequence). The CDR3 runs 15 residues. The variable domain in full, with the rest retrieved from reference TRBV5-4 and TRBJ1-3, is ETGVTQSPTHLIKTRGQQVTLRCSSQSGHNTVSWYQQALGQGPQFIFQYYREEENGRGNFPPRFSGLQFPNYSSELNVNALELDDSALYLCASSLDRGSGNTIYFGEGSWLTVV.

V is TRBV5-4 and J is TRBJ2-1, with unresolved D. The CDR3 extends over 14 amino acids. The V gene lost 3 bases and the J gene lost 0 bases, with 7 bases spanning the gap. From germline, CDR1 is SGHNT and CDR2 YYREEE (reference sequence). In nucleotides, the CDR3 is TGTGCCAGCAGCTCCGGTAGCTCCTACAATGAGCAGTTCTTC. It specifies CASSSGSSYNEQFF.

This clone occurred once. The CDR3 loop is CASSSAGQMNTEAFF. As DNA, the CDR3 is TGCGCCAGCAGCTCCGCCGGACAGATGAACACTGAAGCTTTCTTT. The J gene is TRBJ1-1, the V gene TRBV5-1; D perhaps matches TRBD1 (6 bases). The CDR3 extends over 15 amino acids. The germline gives CDR1 SGHRS, CDR2 YFSETQ. Trimming pared 3 bases from V and 0 bases from J, leaving 12 bases between.

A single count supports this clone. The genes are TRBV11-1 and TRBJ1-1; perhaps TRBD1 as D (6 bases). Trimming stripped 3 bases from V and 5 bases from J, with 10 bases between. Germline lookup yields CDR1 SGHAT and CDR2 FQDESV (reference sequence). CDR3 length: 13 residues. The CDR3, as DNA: TGTGCCAGCAGCTTTTACAGGGAAACTGAAGCTTTCTTT. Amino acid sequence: CASSFYRETEAFF.

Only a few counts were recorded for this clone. CDR3 sequence reads: CAHTGGPSGGYTF. The CDR3 coding sequence is TGTGCCCACACAGGGGGCCCCAGTGGAGGCTACACCTTC. The chain couples TRBV28 to TRBJ1-2; 9 bases align to TRBD1. V lost 11 bases and J lost 8; bases outside the gene matches: 12. Germline values: CDR1 MDHEN, CDR2 SYDVKM. This CDR3 comprises 13 residues.

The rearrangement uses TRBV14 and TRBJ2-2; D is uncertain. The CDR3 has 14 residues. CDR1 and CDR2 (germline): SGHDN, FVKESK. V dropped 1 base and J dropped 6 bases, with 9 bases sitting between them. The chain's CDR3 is CASSQVVGPGELFF. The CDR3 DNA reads TGTGCCAGCAGCCAAGTTGTAGGGCCCGGGGAGCTGTTTTTT.

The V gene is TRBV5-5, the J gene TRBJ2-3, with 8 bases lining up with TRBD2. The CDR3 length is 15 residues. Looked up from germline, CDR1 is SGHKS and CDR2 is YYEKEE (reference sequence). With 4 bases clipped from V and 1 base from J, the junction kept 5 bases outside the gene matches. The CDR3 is CASSLSGAGTDTQYF. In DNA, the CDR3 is TGTGCCAGCAGCCTTAGCGGGGCTGGCACAGATACGCAGTATTTT. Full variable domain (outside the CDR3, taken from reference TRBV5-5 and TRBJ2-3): DAGVTQSPTHLIKTRGQQVTLRCSPISGHKSVSWYQQVLGQGPQFIFQYYEKEERGRGNFPDRFSARQFPNYSSELNVNALLLGDSALYLCASSLSGAGTDTQYFGPGTRLTVL.

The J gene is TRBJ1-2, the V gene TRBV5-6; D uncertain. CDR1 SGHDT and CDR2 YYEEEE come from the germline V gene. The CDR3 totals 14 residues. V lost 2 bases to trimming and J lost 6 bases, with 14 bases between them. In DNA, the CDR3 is TGTGCCAGCAGCTTTGGCTGGGGAGGAGATGGCTACACCTTC. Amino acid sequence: CASSFGWGGDGYTF.

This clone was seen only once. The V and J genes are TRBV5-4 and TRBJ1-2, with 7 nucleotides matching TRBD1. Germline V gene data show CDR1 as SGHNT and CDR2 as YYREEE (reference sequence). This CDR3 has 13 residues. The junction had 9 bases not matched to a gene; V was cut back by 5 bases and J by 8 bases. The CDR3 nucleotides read TGTGCCAGCAGTTCGACAGGGCCGGGAGGCTACACCTTC. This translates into CASSSTGPGGYTF.

CDR3 DNA: TGTGCCAGCAGTGTGTTGTCAGTAACCTACGAGCAGTACTTC. Residues: CASSVLSVTYEQYF. This chain connects TRBV6-1 to TRBJ2-7; D call uncertain. CDR3 length: 14 amino acids. Germline assignment: CDR1 MNHNS and CDR2 SASEGT. Trimming removed 4 bases from V and 2 bases from J, with 12 bases in between.

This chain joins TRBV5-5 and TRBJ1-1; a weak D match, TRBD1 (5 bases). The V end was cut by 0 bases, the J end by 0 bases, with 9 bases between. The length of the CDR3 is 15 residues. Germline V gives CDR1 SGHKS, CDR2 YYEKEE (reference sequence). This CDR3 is CASSLDGAMNTEAFF. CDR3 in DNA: TGTGCCAGCAGCTTGGACGGGGCAATGAACACTGAAGCTTTCTTT.

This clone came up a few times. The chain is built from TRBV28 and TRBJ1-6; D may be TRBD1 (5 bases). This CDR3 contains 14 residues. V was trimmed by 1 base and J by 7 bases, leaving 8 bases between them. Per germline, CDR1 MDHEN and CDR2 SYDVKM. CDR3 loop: CASSLSQANSPLHF. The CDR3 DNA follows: TGTGCCAGCAGTTTATCACAGGCGAATTCACCCCTCCACTTT.

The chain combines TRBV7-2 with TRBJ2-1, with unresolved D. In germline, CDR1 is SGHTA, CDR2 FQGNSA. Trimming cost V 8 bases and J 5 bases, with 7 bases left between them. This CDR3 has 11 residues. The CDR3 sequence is CASSRDNEQFF. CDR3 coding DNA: TGTGCCAGCTCCCGGGACAATGAGCAGTTCTTC. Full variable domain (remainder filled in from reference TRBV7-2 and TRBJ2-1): GAGVSQSPSNKVTEKGKDVELRCDPISGHTALYWYRQSLGQGLEFLIYFQGNSAPDKSGLPSDRFSAERTGGSVSTLTIQRTQQEDSAVYLCASSRDNEQFFGPGTRLTVL.

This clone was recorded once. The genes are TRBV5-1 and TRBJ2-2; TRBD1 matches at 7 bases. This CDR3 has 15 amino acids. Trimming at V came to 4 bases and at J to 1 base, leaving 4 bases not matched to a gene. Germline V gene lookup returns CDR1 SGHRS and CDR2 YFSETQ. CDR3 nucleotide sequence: TGCGCCAGCAGCCTTGACAGGGTGAACACCGGGGAGCTGTTTTTT. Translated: CASSLDRVNTGELFF.

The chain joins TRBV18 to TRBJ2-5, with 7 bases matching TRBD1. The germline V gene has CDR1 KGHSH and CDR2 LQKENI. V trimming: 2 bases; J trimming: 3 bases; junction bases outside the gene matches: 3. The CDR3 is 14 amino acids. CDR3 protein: CASSPGTEEETQYF. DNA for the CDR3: TGTGCCAGCTCACCAGGGACAGAAGAAGAGACCCAGTACTTC.

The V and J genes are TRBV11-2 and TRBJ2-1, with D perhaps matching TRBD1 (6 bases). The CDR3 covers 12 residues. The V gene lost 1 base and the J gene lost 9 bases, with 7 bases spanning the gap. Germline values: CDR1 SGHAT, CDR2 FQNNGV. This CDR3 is CASSLGRGEQFF. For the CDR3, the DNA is TGTGCCAGCAGCTTAGGCAGGGGTGAGCAGTTCTTC.

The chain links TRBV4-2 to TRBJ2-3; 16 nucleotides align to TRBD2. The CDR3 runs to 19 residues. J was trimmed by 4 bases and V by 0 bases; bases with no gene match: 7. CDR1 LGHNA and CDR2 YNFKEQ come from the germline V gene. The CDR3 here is CASSQDSGTSGGEADTQYF. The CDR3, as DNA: TGTGCCAGCAGCCAAGATAGTGGGACTAGCGGGGGGGAGGCAGATACGCAGTATTTT.

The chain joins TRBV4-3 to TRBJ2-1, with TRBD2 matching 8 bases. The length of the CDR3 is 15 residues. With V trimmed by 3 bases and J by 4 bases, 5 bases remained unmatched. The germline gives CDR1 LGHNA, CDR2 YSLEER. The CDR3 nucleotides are TGCGCCAGCAGCCAGTTACTAGCGGTTTACAATGAGCAGTTCTTC. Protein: CASSQLLAVYNEQFF.

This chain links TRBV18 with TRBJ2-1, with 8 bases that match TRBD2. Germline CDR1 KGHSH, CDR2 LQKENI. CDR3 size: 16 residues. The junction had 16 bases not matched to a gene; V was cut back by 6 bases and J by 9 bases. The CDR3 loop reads CASSPSGTGGLVEQFF. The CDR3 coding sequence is TGTGCCAGCTCTCCGTCGGGGACGGGGGGGCTTGTTGAGCAGTTCTTC.

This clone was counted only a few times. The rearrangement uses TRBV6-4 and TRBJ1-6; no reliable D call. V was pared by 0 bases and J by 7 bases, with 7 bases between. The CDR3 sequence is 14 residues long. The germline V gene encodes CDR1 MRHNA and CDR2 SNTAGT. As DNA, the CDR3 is TGTGCCAGCAGTGACTCTGCGGGCAATTCACCCCTCCACTTT. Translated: CASSDSAGNSPLHF.

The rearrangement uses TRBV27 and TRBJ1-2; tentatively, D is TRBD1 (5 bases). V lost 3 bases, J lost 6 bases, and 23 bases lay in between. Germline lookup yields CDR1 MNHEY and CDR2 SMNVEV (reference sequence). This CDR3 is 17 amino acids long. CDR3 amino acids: CASSLGVGHFVKDGYTF. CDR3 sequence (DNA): TGTGCCAGCAGTTTGGGAGTTGGACATTTCGTGAAAGATGGCTACACCTTC.

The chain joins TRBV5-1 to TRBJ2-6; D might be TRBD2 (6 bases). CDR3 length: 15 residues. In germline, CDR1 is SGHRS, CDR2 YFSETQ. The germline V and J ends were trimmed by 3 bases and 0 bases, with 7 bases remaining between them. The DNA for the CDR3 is TGCGCCAGCAGCTGGGGAGGCTCTGGGGCCAACGTCCTGACTTTC. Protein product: CASSWGGSGANVLTF.

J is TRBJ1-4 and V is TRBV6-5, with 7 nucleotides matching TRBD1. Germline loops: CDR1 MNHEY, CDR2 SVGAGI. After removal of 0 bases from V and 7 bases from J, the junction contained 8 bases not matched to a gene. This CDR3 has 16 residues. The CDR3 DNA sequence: TGTGCCAGCAGTTACTCGGGACAGAACAGGGGTGAAAAACTGTTTTTT. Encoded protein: CASSYSGQNRGEKLFF.

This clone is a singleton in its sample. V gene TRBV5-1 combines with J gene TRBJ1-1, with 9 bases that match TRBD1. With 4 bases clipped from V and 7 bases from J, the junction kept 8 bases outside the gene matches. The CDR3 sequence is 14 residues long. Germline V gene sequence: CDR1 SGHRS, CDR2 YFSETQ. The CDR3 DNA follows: TGCGCCAGCAGCCGAACAGGGGGCGAGGATGAAGCTTTCTTT. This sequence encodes CASSRTGGEDEAFF. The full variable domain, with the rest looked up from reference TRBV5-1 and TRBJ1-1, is KAGVTQTPRYLIKTRGQQVTLSCSPISGHRSVSWYQQTPGQGLQFLFEYFSETQRNKGNFPGRFSGRQFSNSRSEMNVSTLELGDSALYLCASSRTGGEDEAFFGQGTRLTVV.